This T cell receptor (beta chain) was captured by sequencing in a study of cytomegalovirus exposure and HLA in healthy donors. The PCR was carried out with 60 Vbeta primers and 13 Jbeta primers. Profiling relied on immunoSEQ multiplex PCR, and the TCRdb table lists in-frame clones only, not all of them. The sample shows 190,000 or so clones, over 80% of them seen only once. V was pared by 1 base and J by 3 bases, with 14 bases between. The CDR3 runs to 16 residues. Germline V CDR1 and CDR2: SGHVS, FQNEAQ. The sample taken for sequencing was PBMCs. The TCR comes from a man aged 45 to 65 in good health and CMV-seronegative. The chain combines TRBV7-8 with TRBJ2-3; D is uncertain. The CDR3 region is CASSLVPSKRTDTQYF. CDR3 in DNA: TGTGCCAGCAGCTTAGTACCTAGTAAACGGACAGATACGCAGTATTTT.